This is a list of T cell receptor beta chains from one sample in a study of persistence of HIV-infected CD4 T cells. Their antigens remain unidentified. Produced via immunoSEQ multiplex PCR; TCRdb's table is partial and in-frame only. The data contain 35,000 to 45,000 clones, over 80% of them seen just once; the ten biggest clones take up around 1.5%. Sequencing was performed on CD4+ T cells sorted from PBMCs after approximately 19-hour stimulation, taken from a patient who received antiretroviral therapy. Receptors were obtained from an adult man with HIV who was CMV-seropositive. CDR3s include the opening cysteine and the closing phenylalanine or tryptophan. Each record gives: J gene, V gene, D gene, clone size, CDR3 DNA, CDR3 protein. D genes are given only for firm matches. Clone size is stated in some rows and not others, as once, few, many or a class when expanded.

>TRBJ1-1|TRBV19|NA|NA
TGTGCCAGTAGTATCTCAGTGAACACTGAAGCTTTCTTT
CASSISVNTEAFF
>TRBJ2-7|TRBV10-3|NA|NA
TGTGCCATCAGGGATATGGGGACTGGTTCCTACGAGCAGTACTTC
CAIRDMGTGSYEQYF
>TRBJ1-1|TRBV7-9|NA|NA
TGTGCCAGCAGCTATCAGTACACTGAAGCTTTCTTT
CASSYQYTEAFF
>TRBJ1-1|TRBV7-2|TRBD1|NA
TGTGCCAGCAGCTTATGGGACAGGGGTTACACTGAAGCTTTCTTT
CASSLWDRGYTEAFF
>TRBJ2-2|TRBV7-2|NA|NA
TGTGCCAGCAGCTCCTCGGGGGCGAACACCGGGGAGCTGTTTTTT
CASSSSGANTGELFF
>TRBJ1-1|TRBV29-1|NA|NA
TGCAGCGTTGCTCAGGGCGAGAAATCTTTCTTT
CSVAQGEKSFF
>TRBJ1-6|TRBV3-1/TRBV3-2|TRBD1|NA
TGTGCCAGCAGCCAATCCGTAGGGGGCGACGCGGGGACCCTCCACTTT
CASSQSVGGDAGTLHF
>TRBJ1-1|TRBV12-3/TRBV12-4|NA|once
TGTGCCAGCAGTTTTTTAAAGAACACTGAAGCTTTCTTT
CASSFLKNTEAFF
>TRBJ2-4|TRBV19|NA|NA
TGTGCCAGTAGGCCCCGCGGGTTAGCCAAAAACATTCAGTACTTC
CASRPRGLAKNIQYF
>TRBJ2-1|TRBV2|NA|NA
TGTGCCAGCAGAACAGGGGGGGCTCCGGGTGAGCAGTTCTTC
CASRTGGAPGEQFF
>TRBJ1-1|TRBV2|NA|NA
TGTGCCAGCAGGCCCCGGGGAGTTGAAGCTTTCTTT
CASRPRGVEAFF
>TRBJ1-6|TRBV19|TRBD1|NA
TGTGCCAGTAGTATCATACCCTTGACAGGGGCCTCATATAATTCACCCCTCCACTTT
CASSIIPLTGASYNSPLHF
>TRBJ2-4|TRBV6-7|NA|NA
TGTGCCAGCCAGGGGCCCCGAGTCAAAAACATTCAGTACTTC
CASQGPRVKNIQYF
>TRBJ1-4|TRBV6-5|TRBD1|NA
TGTGCCAGCAGGTCACAGGGGGCGCCGAATGAAAAACTGTTTTTT
CASRSQGAPNEKLFF
>TRBJ1-2|TRBV7-2|NA|NA
TGTGCCAGCAGCGCACAGACTAACTATGGCTACACCTTC
CASSAQTNYGYTF
>TRBJ1-5|TRBV12-2|NA|NA
TGTGCAAGTCGCTTTTTGGTGGTTCGGACGCCCGAGCATTTT
CASRFLVVRTPEHF
>TRBJ2-7|TRBV6-5|NA|NA
TGTGCCAGCAGTTACTCGGCCAGGGGATATGAGCAGTACTTC
CASSYSARGYEQYF
>TRBJ1-4|TRBV5-1|NA|NA
TGCGCCAGTCAGGTCGGGGACCCAACTAATGAAAAACTGTTTTTT
CASQVGDPTNEKLFF
>TRBJ2-1|TRBV4-2|TRBD1|NA
TGTGCCAGCAGCCAAGAATGGGACAGCTCCTACAATGAGCAGTTCTTC
CASSQEWDSSYNEQFF
>TRBJ1-5|TRBV19|NA|few
TGTGCCAGTAGTATACAGGGGATGGGCAATCAGCCCCAGCATTTT
CASSIQGMGNQPQHF
>TRBJ1-1|TRBV9|NA|NA
TGTGCCAGCAGCGTAGGCCCCAACGGGGCACGGACTGAAGCTTTCTTT
CASSVGPNGARTEAFF
>TRBJ1-5|TRBV9|TRBD1|NA
TGTGCCAGCAGCAAAGCGGACAGGGGGAATCAGCCCCAGCATTTT
CASSKADRGNQPQHF